What follows are 20 T cell receptor beta chains derived from one specimen sequenced in a study of cytomegalovirus exposure and HLA in healthy donors. The PCR had 60 Vbeta and 13 Jbeta primers. TCRdb keeps only in-frame clones here, not all; method: immunoSEQ multiplex PCR. The table lists over 130,000 clones, around 75% of them singletons. The sample consisted of PBMCs. The receptors here all came from a human donor in good health.

The chain employs TRBV6-1 and TRBJ2-3; no firm D call. Trimming took off 3 bases at V and 2 bases at J, with 6 bases between the two ends. The CDR3 is made up of 13 amino acids. CDR1 MNHNS and CDR2 SASEGT come from the germline V gene. The CDR3 DNA follows: TGTGCCAGCAGTGAGTTCAACACAGATACGCAGTATTTT. It is translated as CASSEFNTDTQYF.

The genes are TRBV19 and TRBJ2-5, with 8 bases that match TRBD2. The CDR3 spans 16 residues. Germline V gene lookup returns CDR1 LNHDA and CDR2 SQIVND (reference sequence). V lost 5 bases, J lost 5 bases, and 13 bases stayed unmatched. The CDR3 protein is CASSAERTSQLETQYF. The CDR3 bases are TGTGCCAGTAGTGCCGAAAGGACTAGCCAGCTGGAGACCCAGTACTTC.

This chain links TRBV5-4 with TRBJ2-7; a weak D match, TRBD1 (7 bases). From germline, CDR1 is SGHNT and CDR2 YYREEE (reference sequence). This CDR3 is built from 14 residues. The germline V and J ends were trimmed by 5 bases and 0 bases, with 12 bases remaining between them. The DNA of the CDR3 is TGTGCCAGCAGTCCAGGGGGGAACTCCTACGAGCAGTACTTC. Protein product: CASSPGGNSYEQYF.

The V gene is TRBV6-6, the J gene TRBJ2-5; 7 bases line up with TRBD2. This CDR3 contains 14 residues. The V and J ends lost 2 bases and 2 bases, in that order; junction bases with no gene match: 2. Per the germline V gene, CDR1 is MNHNY and CDR2 is SVGAGI (reference sequence). The CDR3 reads CASSYPSGQETQYF. As DNA, the CDR3 is TGTGCCAGCAGTTACCCTAGCGGACAAGAGACCCAGTACTTC.

The V and J genes are TRBV9 and TRBJ1-2, with TRBD1 matching over 9 bases. V lost 0 bases and J lost 0; bases outside the gene matches: 6. The germline V gene has CDR1 SGDLS and CDR2 YYNGEE. This CDR3 contains 17 residues. The CDR3 nucleotides are TGTGCCAGCAGCGTAGGGGGGGGGACAGGGCCTAACTATGGCTACACCTTC. Its protein is CASSVGGGTGPNYGYTF.

The chain couples TRBV7-8 to TRBJ1-5, with TRBD1 matching over 8 bases. The junction had 11 bases not matched to a gene; V was cut back by 1 base and J by 6 bases. The CDR3 consists of 17 residues. The V gene's germline CDR1 is SGHVS and CDR2 FQNEAQ. CDR3 coding DNA: TGTGCCAGCAGCTTAGGTAGGGACAGGTTTGGTTCTCAGCCCCAGCATTTT. Its translation: CASSLGRDRFGSQPQHF.

The J gene is TRBJ2-6, the V gene TRBV2; D is unresolved. Germline CDR1 SNHLY, CDR2 FYNNEI. V was pared by 0 bases and J by 0 bases, with 3 bases between. The CDR3 is made up of 15 amino acids. This CDR3 is CASSEALSGANVLTF. The CDR3 coding sequence is TGTGCCAGCAGTGAAGCCCTCTCTGGGGCCAACGTCCTGACTTTC.

The chain employs TRBV19 and TRBJ2-1, with 11 bases aligning to TRBD2. Losses at the gene ends were 6 bases for V and 1 base for J; bases not matched to a gene: 20. In germline, CDR1 is LNHDA, CDR2 SQIVND (reference sequence). There are 21 residues in the CDR3. In nucleotides, the CDR3 is TGTGCCAGTAGAAGCGGTCGCCCAACTAGCGGGAGAGCGGGATCCTACAATGAGCAGTTCTTC. The encoded protein is CASRSGRPTSGRAGSYNEQFF.

The chain recombines TRBV6-5 with TRBJ2-7, with D perhaps matching TRBD2 (6 bases). The CDR3 spans 15 residues. CDR1 and CDR2 (germline): MNHEY, SVGAGI. Trimming stripped 5 bases from V and 2 bases from J, with 16 bases between. This chain's CDR3 is CASSPHLATAYEQYF. The CDR3 nucleotides read TGTGCCAGCAGTCCCCACCTAGCGACGGCCTACGAGCAGTACTTC.

This clone was observed a few times. V usage is TRBV10-1 and J usage is TRBJ2-1; maybe TRBD2 (6 bases). Germline V gene lookup returns CDR1 WNHNN and CDR2 SYGVQD (reference sequence). V lost 0 bases and J lost 0, with 9 bases in between. The CDR3 sequence is 16 residues long. The CDR3 nucleotides read TGCGCCAGCAGTGAGTCAGCGGGCTACTCCTACAATGAGCAGTTCTTC. As protein: CASSESAGYSYNEQFF.

The rearrangement uses TRBV18 and TRBJ2-3, with 12 bases that match TRBD2. The CDR3 has 17 amino acids. Per the germline V gene, CDR1 is KGHSH and CDR2 is LQKENI. J gave up 4 bases and V 3 bases, and 8 bases lay outside the gene matches. The DNA for the CDR3 is TGTGCCAGCTCACCGACTAGACTAGCGGGAGTTGCAGATACGCAGTATTTT. It specifies CASSPTRLAGVADTQYF.

There are a few counts of this clone. The chain employs TRBV4-1 and TRBJ1-1; possible D gene TRBD1, 6 bases. This CDR3 is built from 15 residues. Trimming removed 0 bases from V and 4 bases from J, with 12 bases in between. From germline, CDR1 is MGHRA and CDR2 YSYEKL. In DNA, the CDR3 is TGCGCCAGCAGCCAAGAAACAGGGCAGTTCACTGAAGCTTTCTTT. It codes for CASSQETGQFTEAFF.

The chain combines TRBV15 with TRBJ2-5; maybe TRBD2 (6 bases). The CDR3 consists of 16 residues. In germline, CDR1 is LNHNV, CDR2 YYDKDF (reference sequence). With 0 bases removed from V and 5 bases from J, the gap between germline ends came to 16 bases. DNA for the CDR3: TGTGCCACCAGCAGAGATCTTGCGGGGTCAAGGGAGACCCAGTACTTC. Amino acid sequence: CATSRDLAGSRETQYF.

This chain links TRBV7-2 with TRBJ2-1, with 13 nucleotides matching TRBD2. Germline CDR1 is SGHTA and CDR2 is FQGNSA. The CDR3 totals 15 residues. With V trimmed by 2 bases and J by 8 bases, 3 bases remained unmatched. CDR3: CASSLRLAGGDEQFF. The CDR3 DNA follows: TGTGCCAGCAGCTTAAGACTAGCGGGAGGCGATGAGCAGTTCTTC.

The chain employs TRBV19 and TRBJ1-5; D uncertain. V was trimmed by 1 base and J by 11 bases, leaving 15 bases between them. CDR3 length: 14 amino acids. In germline, CDR1 is LNHDA, CDR2 SQIVND (reference sequence). The CDR3 is CASSIGRLIQTQHF. CDR3 DNA sequence: TGTGCCAGTAGTATAGGCCGTCTTATACAGACCCAGCATTTT.

The CDR3 is CASSENPRPGQYYEQYF. CDR3 in DNA: TGTGCCAGCAGCGAGAACCCGCGACCGGGACAGTACTACGAGCAGTACTTC. This chain uses TRBV7-9 with TRBJ2-7; 7 bases are a match to TRBD1. Germline assignment: CDR1 SEHNR and CDR2 FQNEAQ (reference sequence). The length of the CDR3 is 17 residues. The ends lost 5 bases at V and 3 bases at J; junction bases unmatched: 16. Complete variable domain (other parts from reference TRBV7-9 and TRBJ2-7): DTGVSQNPRHKITKRGQNVTFRCDPISEHNRLYWYRQTLGQGPEFLTYFQNEAQLEKSRLLSDRFSAERPKGSFSTLEIQRTEQGDSAMYLCASSENPRPGQYYEQYFGPGTRLTVT.

The chain combines TRBV28 with TRBJ2-5; D is uncertain. Trimming shortened V by 6 bases and J by 1 base, and 9 bases separated the two germline ends. This CDR3 has 13 amino acids. Germline V CDR1 and CDR2: MDHEN, SYDVKM. The CDR3 spells CASSTMPQETQYF. CDR3 coding DNA: TGTGCCAGCAGCACTATGCCCCAAGAGACCCAGTACTTC.

The J gene is TRBJ1-3, the V gene TRBV5-6; the D is unclear. Germline values: CDR1 SGHDT, CDR2 YYEEEE. Trimming stripped 3 bases from V and 4 bases from J, with 17 bases between. The CDR3 covers 16 residues. The CDR3: CASSSWTLGWGNTIYF. Written as DNA, the CDR3 is TGTGCCAGCAGCTCCTGGACTCTGGGTTGGGGAAACACCATATATTTT.

The chain combines TRBV4-3 with TRBJ1-2, with 11 nucleotides matching TRBD1. Looked up from germline, CDR1 is LGHNA and CDR2 is YSLEER. J was trimmed by 6 bases and V by 3 bases; bases with no gene match: 6. The CDR3 spans 15 residues. CDR3 in amino acids: CASSHTGQGEDGYTF. The CDR3 bases are TGCGCCAGCAGCCATACGGGACAGGGGGAGGATGGCTACACCTTC.

The chain combines TRBV10-1 with TRBJ2-1; 7 nucleotides line up with TRBD2. The CDR3 is made up of 15 amino acids. Germline-derived CDR1 and CDR2 are WNHNN and SYGVQD (reference sequence). The V gene end was trimmed by 3 bases and the J gene end by 8 bases; junction bases not matched to a gene: 10. DNA of the CDR3: TGCGCCAGCAGTGACGCGCCCGCGGGAGAGGATGAGCAGTTCTTC. This encodes CASSDAPAGEDEQFF.